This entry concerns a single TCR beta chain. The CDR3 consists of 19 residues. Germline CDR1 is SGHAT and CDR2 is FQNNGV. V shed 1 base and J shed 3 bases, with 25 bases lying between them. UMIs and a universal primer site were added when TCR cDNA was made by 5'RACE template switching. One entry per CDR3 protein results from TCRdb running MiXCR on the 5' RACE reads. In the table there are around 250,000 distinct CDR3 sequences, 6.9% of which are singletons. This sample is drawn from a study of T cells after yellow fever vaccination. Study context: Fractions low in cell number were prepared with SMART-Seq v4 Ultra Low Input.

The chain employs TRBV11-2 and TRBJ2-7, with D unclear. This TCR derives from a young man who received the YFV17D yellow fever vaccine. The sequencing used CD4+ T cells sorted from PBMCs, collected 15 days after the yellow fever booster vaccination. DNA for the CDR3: TGTGCCAGCAGCTTAGTAGGTGGTGTGGGCAGAAACTTCCACTACGAGCAGTACTTC. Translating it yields CASSLVGGVGRNFHYEQYF. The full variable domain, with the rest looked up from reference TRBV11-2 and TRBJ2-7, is EAGVAQSPRYKIIEKRQSVAFWCNPISGHATLYWYQQILGQGPKLLIQFQNNGVVDDSQLPKDRFSAERLKGVDSTLKIQPAKLEDSAVYLCASSLVGGVGRNFHYEQYFGPGTRLTVT.